A single sample gave rise to the 5 T cell receptor beta chains below, sequenced in a study of ipilimumab plus nivolumab after autologous stem cell transplantation. TCRdb's copy holds only in-frame clones and misses some; the assay was immunoSEQ multiplex PCR. This table holds some 15,000 clones, 70% to 90% found once. This material consisted of PBMCs, taken in a trial of ipilimumab plus nivolumab as post-transplant consolidation. The receptors come from a male donor with diffuse large B-cell lymphoma.

The genes are TRBV5-6 and TRBJ2-5; maybe TRBD1 (5 bases). CDR1 and CDR2 (germline): SGHDT, YYEEEE. The CDR3 has 14 amino acids. V lost 5 bases, J lost 5 bases, and 16 bases lay in between. The CDR3 bases are TGTGCCAGCAGTTGGACACGCCGGCGGGAGACCCAGTACTTC. This encodes CASSWTRRRETQYF.

This clone was observed once. The chain's CDR3 is CASSLAILAEQYF. CDR3 nucleotides: TGCGCCAGCAGCTTGGCCATTTTAGCGGAGCAGTACTTC. The rearrangement uses TRBV5-1 and TRBJ2-7; a weak D match, TRBD2 (5 bases). The germline V gene has CDR1 SGHRS and CDR2 YFSETQ. The CDR3 extends over 13 amino acids. The germline V and J ends were trimmed by 0 bases and 7 bases, with 11 bases remaining between them.

The chain employs TRBV5-1 and TRBJ2-2, with D possibly TRBD1 on 6 matching bases. CDR1 SGHRS and CDR2 YFSETQ come from the germline V gene. The CDR3 loop spans 15 amino acids. Trimming pared 5 bases from V and 5 bases from J, leaving 16 bases between. CDR3 nucleotides: TGCGCCAGCAGTTCTAGACCAAGGGGGACCGGGGAGCTGTTTTTT. It translates to CASSSRPRGTGELFF.

J is TRBJ1-1 and V is TRBV4-1; D is perhaps TRBD1 (6 bases). The CDR3 is 18 residues long. Trimming stripped 0 bases from V and 0 bases from J, with 17 bases between. Per germline, CDR1 MGHRA and CDR2 YSYEKL. This CDR3 is CASSQDRGLPPLNTEAFF. For the CDR3, the DNA is TGCGCCAGCAGCCAAGATCGGGGGCTCCCTCCATTGAACACTGAAGCTTTCTTT.

CDR3 coding DNA: TGTGCCAGCAGCTTAGGTTCCAGCGGACAGGGGTTAGAGACCCAGTACTTC. Protein sequence: CASSLGSSGQGLETQYF. The V call is TRBV7-9, the J call TRBJ2-5; TRBD1 agrees at 9 bases. The CDR3 has 17 residues. Looked up from germline, CDR1 is SEHNR and CDR2 is FQNEAQ (reference sequence). Trimming took 1 base from V and 4 from J; bases not matched to a gene: 10.